This T cell receptor (beta chain) was captured in a study of blood T cell repertoires in COVID-19. Overall study: Both acute and convalescent COVID-19 samples were obtained from the United States, Italy and Spain. PBMCs, B-cell-depleted T cells, or T cells were the source of the cDNA or gDNA that made up the material.

The germline V and J ends were trimmed by 1 base and 8 bases, with 8 bases remaining between them. This CDR3 comprises 12 residues. Germline loops: CDR1 SEHNR, CDR2 FQNEAQ (reference sequence). Under the authors' procedure: Estimated nucleated cell counts came from reference gene primer amplification. The table came from immunoSEQ multiplex PCR; TCRdb's copy has only in-frame clones and leaves some out. The V and J calls and clone size were taken over from that table, and D and trimming were inferred from the DNA. Among more than 200,000 clones listed, about 90% were seen once. This chain connects TRBV7-9 to TRBJ1-1; TRBD1 might be the D (6 bases). Sequencing was carried out using peripheral blood. The source is a woman aged 55-75 years with acute or convalescent COVID-19. CDR3: CASSLGTAEAFF. CDR3 bases: TGTGCCAGCAGCTTAGGGACAGCCGAAGCTTTCTTT. The full variable domain, in which reference TRBV7-9 and TRBJ1-1 provide the parts outside the CDR3, is DTGVSQNPRHKITKRGQNVTFRCDPISEHNRLYWYRQTLGQGPEFLTYFQNEAQLEKSRLLSDRFSAERPKGSFSTLEIQRTEQGDSAMYLCASSLGTAEAFFGQGTRLTVV.